The 31 T cell receptor beta chains in this list originate from one sample, sequenced in a study of regulatory T cells in long-lasting Graves disease. Time point reported: newly diagnosed GD, antithyroid drugs for less than 3 months. The TCR library was made from RNA extracted from PBMCs. Combining iRepertoire HTBI primers with Arm-PCR of CDR3 regions, the authors built TCR beta libraries. TCRdb recomputed calls from the multiplex PCR reads with MiXCR, one row per CDR3 protein. Of about 610,000 distinct CDR3 sequences in the sample, 15% to 20% were seen once. A further study also used this sample, focusing on T cells in Graves' hyperthyroidism and ophthalmopathy.

Sequenced material: peripheral blood mononuclear cells (PBMCs), taken at new diagnosis, from a patient treated with antithyroid drugs. The receptors shown here come from a man younger than 35 with Graves disease.

This clonotype has more than one count but fewer than ten. The chain recombines TRBV20-1 with TRBJ1-2; 9 nucleotides match TRBD1. With V trimmed by 2 bases and J by 1 base, 14 bases remained unmatched. Germline V gene lookup returns CDR1 DFQATT and CDR2 SNEGSKA (reference sequence). The CDR3 covers 18 residues. The CDR3 sequence: CSARLPRTGDASNYGYTF. CDR3 sequence (DNA): TGCAGTGCTAGATTACCTCGGACAGGGGATGCGAGTAACTATGGCTACACCTTC.

The chain links TRBV6-2 or TRBV6-3 to TRBJ1-2; D remains unclear. V lost 2 bases and J 2 bases, leaving 15 bases between the germline ends. CDR1 is MNHEY, CDR2 SVGEGT, per germline. This CDR3 contains 16 residues. CDR3 loop: CASSYRPGVENYGYTF. CDR3 in DNA: TGTGCCAGCAGTTACCGACCGGGTGTGGAGAACTATGGCTACACCTTC.

This clonotype was seen more than once but under ten times. This chain connects TRBV27 to TRBJ1-5, with 7 bases that match TRBD1. The trim removed 2 bases at V and 6 bases at J, leaving 4 bases unmatched. Per germline, CDR1 MNHEY and CDR2 SMNVEV (reference sequence). CDR3 length equals 14 residues. DNA of the CDR3: TGTGCCAGCAGTTTACAGACAGGGACTCAGCCCCAGCATTTT. This translates into CASSLQTGTQPQHF.

This clonotype was recorded at least ten times. This chain joins TRBV5-1 and TRBJ1-1; D not resolved. Germline CDR1 SGHRS, CDR2 YFSETQ. There are 14 residues in the CDR3. V lost 0 bases and J 4 bases, leaving 10 bases between the germline ends. CDR3 bases: TGCGCCAGCAGCTTGGCCGGGTCTCCCACTGAAGCTTTCTTT. Translating it yields CASSLAGSPTEAFF.

V usage is TRBV19 and J usage is TRBJ1-2, with TRBD1 matching 8 bases. This CDR3 contains 15 residues. Per the germline V gene, CDR1 is LNHDA and CDR2 is SQIVND (reference sequence). The trim removed 5 bases at V and 6 bases at J, leaving 11 bases unmatched. In nucleotides, the CDR3 is TGTGCCAGTAGTCCGGACAGGGCCTTAGTGGATGGCTACACCTTC. Translating gives CASSPDRALVDGYTF.

The chain joins TRBV19 to TRBJ1-1; D is possibly TRBD1 (5 bases). Trimming took off 6 bases at V and 0 bases at J, with 17 bases between the two ends. CDR1 is LNHDA and CDR2 is SQIVND in the germline V gene (reference sequence). The CDR3 has 16 residues. This CDR3 reads CASSTLRGRMNTEAFF. The CDR3 DNA follows: TGTGCCAGTAGCACCCTGAGGGGACGGATGAACACTGAAGCTTTCTTT.

The J gene is TRBJ1-1, the V gene TRBV5-1, with unresolved D. The CDR3 runs 17 residues. The germline gives CDR1 SGHRS, CDR2 YFSETQ. Trimming cost V 0 bases and J 0 bases, with 15 bases left between them. CDR3 DNA: TGCGCCAGCAGCTTGGTACTCTTTAAAGCGGTGAACACTGAAGCTTTCTTT. This sequence encodes CASSLVLFKAVNTEAFF. The full variable domain, completed using reference TRBV5-1 and TRBJ1-1, is KAGVTQTPRYLIKTRGQQVTLSCSPISGHRSVSWYQQTPGQGLQFLFEYFSETQRNKGNFPGRFSGRQFSNSRSEMNVSTLELGDSALYLCASSLVLFKAVNTEAFFGQGTRLTVV.

The table lists this clonotype with many counts. The chain recombines TRBV12-3 or TRBV12-4 with TRBJ1-5, with TRBD1 matching over 8 bases. This CDR3 has 15 residues. J was trimmed by 6 bases and V by 5 bases; bases with no gene match: 9. CDR3 sequence reads: CASSKGDRLRQPQHF. The CDR3 DNA sequence: TGTGCCAGCAGTAAAGGGGACAGGCTCCGTCAGCCCCAGCATTTT.

There are a few counts of this clonotype. V is TRBV9 and J is TRBJ2-2; D is possibly TRBD2 (5 bases). V lost 4 bases and J 2 bases, leaving 15 bases between the germline ends. CDR3 length equals 16 residues. Per the germline V gene, CDR1 is SGDLS and CDR2 is YYNGEE. The CDR3 loop reads CASSTPGIQNTGELFF. The CDR3, as DNA: TGTGCCAGCAGCACCCCCGGGATTCAAAACACCGGGGAGCTGTTTTTT. Complete variable domain (other parts from reference TRBV9 and TRBJ2-2): DSGVTQTPKHLITATGQRVTLRCSPRSGDLSVYWYQQSLDQGLQFLIQYYNGEERAKGNILERFSAQQFPDLHSELNLSSLELGDSALYFCASSTPGIQNTGELFFGEGSRLTVL.

The chain joins TRBV6-1 to TRBJ2-1, with 8 nucleotides matching TRBD2. The assigned J gene may be wrong: the sequence end matches TRBJ2-5 better. Germline CDR1 reads MNHNS; CDR2 reads SASEGT. The CDR3 extends over 15 amino acids. CDR3 DNA: TGTGCCAGCACCCCGGGGTGGCTAGCGGGAGAGACCCAGTACTTC. Amino acid sequence: CASTPGWLAGETQYF.

CDR3 residues: CASSELWGPSYNSPLHF. CDR3 bases: TGTGCCAGCAGTGAACTATGGGGACCCTCCTATAATTCACCCCTCCACTTT. The chain links TRBV2 to TRBJ1-6, with D perhaps matching TRBD1 (5 bases). CDR1 and CDR2 from the germline V gene are SNHLY and FYNNEI. V lost 2 bases and J 0 bases, leaving 11 bases between the germline ends. There are 17 residues in the CDR3.

This clonotype was counted many times. This chain links TRBV28 with TRBJ2-7, with D unclear. This CDR3 comprises 11 residues. Trimming pared 5 bases from V and 4 bases from J, leaving 6 bases between. The germline V gene has CDR1 MDHEN and CDR2 SYDVKM. DNA of the CDR3: TGTGCCAGCAGTGAGAGGTACGAGCAGTACTTC. This gives the protein CASSERYEQYF.

This clonotype has only a few counts. V and J are TRBV6-2 or TRBV6-3 and TRBJ1-1, with TRBD1 as a possible D gene (6 bases). Germline-derived CDR1 and CDR2 are MNHEY and SVGEGT. The CDR3 spans 13 residues. V lost 4 bases to trimming and J lost 4 bases, with 10 bases between them. DNA of the CDR3: TGTGCCAGCAGTTGCGGGGGCAGCACTGAAGCTTTCTTT. As protein: CASSCGGSTEAFF.

This clonotype was observed many times. The J gene is TRBJ1-1, the V gene TRBV3-1, with D perhaps matching TRBD1 (6 bases). The V gene lost 4 bases and the J gene lost 6 bases, with 15 bases spanning the gap. This CDR3 is 14 amino acids long. Germline assignment: CDR1 LGHDT and CDR2 YNNKEL (reference sequence). The CDR3 sequence: CASSLLSRGPEAFF. CDR3 bases: TGTGCCAGCAGCCTCCTGAGTCGGGGGCCTGAAGCTTTCTTT. Complete variable domain (other parts from reference TRBV3-1 and TRBJ1-1): DTAVSQTPKYLVTQMGNDKSIKCEQNLGHDTMYWYKQDSKKFLKIMFSYNNKELIINETVPNRFSPKSPDKAHLNLHINSLELGDSAVYFCASSLLSRGPEAFFGQGTRLTVV.

This clonotype was seen more than once but under ten times. The chain has TRBV5-1 and TRBJ2-1, with D hard to call. Per the germline V gene, CDR1 is SGHRS and CDR2 is YFSETQ. Deletions cut 0 bases from V and 12 bases from J, with 10 bases between. The CDR3 loop spans 12 amino acids. CDR3 nucleotides: TGCGCCAGCAGCTTGGTTTCGTGGTGGCAGTTCTTC. This encodes CASSLVSWWQFF.

The J gene is TRBJ2-2, the V gene TRBV7-9; 9 bases fit TRBD1. The germline CDR1 and CDR2 sequences are SEHNR and FQNEAQ (reference sequence). This CDR3 region has 14 residues. V lost 7 bases to trimming and J lost 6 bases; unmatched junction nucleotides: 6. The CDR3 DNA follows: TGTGCCAGCACCGGGACAGGGAAACCCGGGGAGCTGTTTTTT. As protein: CASTGTGKPGELFF.

This clonotype was counted a few times. CDR3 sequence (DNA): TGCGCCAGCAGCTTAACCCCGGGACCACAATACGAGCAGTACTTC. As protein: CASSLTPGPQYEQYF. V usage is TRBV5-1 and J usage is TRBJ2-7; D is possibly TRBD1 or TRBD2 (5 bases each). Germline V lookup: CDR1 SGHRS, CDR2 YFSETQ. There are 15 residues in the CDR3. Trimming cost V 2 bases and J 4 bases, with 16 bases left between them.

This clonotype was detected ten times or more. The rearrangement joins TRBV12-3 or TRBV12-4 to TRBJ2-1; TRBD2 matches at 10 bases. The CDR3 loop spans 14 amino acids. J was trimmed by 8 bases and V by 5 bases; bases with no gene match: 6. As DNA, the CDR3 is TGTGCCAGCAGTCCGCTAGCGGGAGTCTATGAGCAGTTCTTC. Protein product: CASSPLAGVYEQFF.

This clonotype appeared once. V gene TRBV9 combines with J gene TRBJ2-2; 11 bases agree with TRBD1. The germline CDR1 and CDR2 sequences are SGDLS and YYNGEE. Losses at the gene ends were 3 bases for V and 5 bases for J; bases not matched to a gene: 6. The CDR3 runs 16 residues. DNA for the CDR3: TGTGCCAGCAGCGCGACCGGGACAGGGGGGACCGGGGAGCTGTTTTTT. It codes for CASSATGTGGTGELFF.

This chain links TRBV9 with TRBJ1-5; TRBD1 might be the D (5 bases). This CDR3 comprises 14 residues. The ends were cut back, 7 bases at V and 4 bases at J, with 15 bases in the middle. Germline CDR1 is SGDLS and CDR2 is YYNGEE. The CDR3 coding sequence is TGTGCCAGCGGATCGGGGCAGGGTAATCAGCCCCAGCATTTT. This codes for CASGSGQGNQPQHF. The full variable domain, its missing parts supplied by reference TRBV9 and TRBJ1-5, is DSGVTQTPKHLITATGQRVTLRCSPRSGDLSVYWYQQSLDQGLQFLIQYYNGEERAKGNILERFSAQQFPDLHSELNLSSLELGDSALYFCASGSGQGNQPQHFGDGTRLSIL.

This chain links TRBV6-4 with TRBJ2-2; the match to TRBD2 covers 14 bases. Germline V CDR1 and CDR2: MRHNA, SNTAGT. V shed 6 bases, J shed 1 base, and the junction held 7 bases outside the gene matches. The CDR3 has 18 amino acids. In DNA form, the CDR3 reads TGTGCCAGCAGCCCGACTAGCGGGAGGGCCCTGAACACCGGGGAGCTGTTTTTT. Amino acids: CASSPTSGRALNTGELFF.

In the case of this clonotype: A much larger clone differs by one base, so this may be a read error. The V and J genes are TRBV13 and TRBJ2-3; 10 bases match TRBD2. The CDR3 totals 16 residues. Germline V CDR1 and CDR2: PRHDT, FYEKMQ (reference sequence). The CDR3 bases are TGTGCCAGCAGCTTAGACGCTAGCGGGAGTGCAGATACGCGGTATTTT. This sequence encodes CASSLDASGSADTRYF.

This clonotype was detected ten times or more. This chain connects TRBV12-3 or TRBV12-4 to TRBJ1-5, with 10 bases matching TRBD1. The length of the CDR3 is 16 residues. J gave up 3 bases and V 5 bases, and 7 bases lay outside the gene matches. The CDR3 DNA follows: TGTGCCAGCAGTCCCGCGGGACAGGGGACCAATCAGCCCCAGCATTTT. It codes for CASSPAGQGTNQPQHF.

Many counts were recorded for this clonotype. Here the CDR3 DNA reads TGTGCCAGCAGCTTTCGACGGGAGGAGCAGTACTTC. This codes for CASSFRREEQYF. The chain is built from TRBV7-9 and TRBJ2-7; D is possibly TRBD2 (6 bases). V was trimmed by 3 bases and J by 7 bases, leaving 10 bases between them. Germline CDR1 reads SEHNR; CDR2 reads FQNEAQ (reference sequence). There are 12 residues in the CDR3.

This clonotype was counted many times. The chain combines TRBV2 with TRBJ2-7, with D hard to call. Trimming removed 4 bases at V and 1 base at J, with 5 bases between. The CDR3 spans 12 residues. Germline V gene sequence: CDR1 SNHLY, CDR2 FYNNEI. This chain's CDR3 is CASSGQSYEQYF. Here the CDR3 DNA reads TGTGCCAGCAGTGGTCAGTCCTACGAGCAGTACTTC.

Notes on this clonotype: A clone one base away is much larger, so this may be a read error. The V gene is TRBV27, the J gene TRBJ2-7, with 12 nucleotides matching TRBD2. With V trimmed by 6 bases and J by 4 bases, 13 bases remained unmatched. This CDR3 is 17 amino acids long. Germline V gene data show CDR1 as MNHEY and CDR2 as SMNVEV (reference sequence). The CDR3 DNA is TGTGCCAGCAGGTTCCGGGGCCCCGGGACTAGCGGGTACGAGCAGTACTTC. Translation gives CASRFRGPGTSGYEQYF.

The V call is TRBV29-1, the J call TRBJ2-5, with D perhaps matching TRBD1 (5 bases). The germline V and J ends were trimmed by 3 bases and 2 bases, with 10 bases remaining between them. The CDR3 contains 13 residues. The germline CDR1 and CDR2 sequences are SQVTM and ANQGSEA. In DNA, the CDR3 is TGCAGCGTTGATGGGGCATCTCAAGAGACCCAGTACTTC. Encoded protein: CSVDGASQETQYF.

Concerning this clonotype: A much larger clone lies a single base off, so this may be a read error. The rearrangement links TRBV7-6 to TRBJ2-3, with D possibly TRBD1 on 5 matching bases. Germline loops: CDR1 SGHVS, CDR2 FNYEAQ. The CDR3 has 15 residues. V lost 0 bases and J lost 0, with 7 bases in between. CDR3 in amino acids: CASSLATASTDTQYF. The CDR3 bases are TGTGCCAGCAGCTTAGCGACAGCTAGCACAGATACGCAGTATTTT.

As concerns this clonotype: A read error is possible here, since a much larger clone lies one base away. The chain employs TRBV5-1 and TRBJ2-7; 7 bases are shared with TRBD1. The V gene's germline CDR1 is SGHRS and CDR2 YFSETQ. There are 14 residues in the CDR3. Trimming cost V 1 base and J 5 bases; bases outside gene matches: 6. CDR3 in amino acids: CASSLLGGQHEQYF. CDR3 sequence (DNA): TGCGCCAGCAGCTTGCTAGGGGGCCAACACGAGCAGTACTTC.

This clonotype came up many times. The chain uses TRBV7-8 and TRBJ2-3; TRBD1 or TRBD2 may be the D gene (6 bases each). The CDR3 has 18 amino acids. Germline V gene sequence: CDR1 SGHVS, CDR2 FQNEAQ. The V end lost 2 bases, the J end lost 6 bases, and 24 bases lay between the germline ends. The CDR3 sequence is CASSLPRGDGMGLDTQYF. CDR3 bases: TGTGCCAGCAGCTTACCAAGGGGGGATGGGATGGGTTTGGATACGCAGTATTTT.

This clonotype was counted a few times. Being one base from a much bigger clone, this may be a read error. The chain joins TRBV9 to TRBJ1-2; no clear D. The CDR3 totals 13 residues. The germline V gene encodes CDR1 SGDLS and CDR2 YYNGEE. CDR3 region: CASSKDDNYGHTF. DNA of the CDR3: TGTGCCAGCAGCAAGGACGATAACTATGGCCACACCTTC.